This record covers a single TCR beta chain. As yet, its antigen is unknown. V trimming: 4 bases; J trimming: 3 bases; junction bases outside the gene matches: 5. Germline V gene data show CDR1 as MNHNS and CDR2 as SASEGT. This CDR3 contains 16 residues. The donors were in the roughly 110-subject validation cohort; that cohort was separate from the 666-subject first cohort. This specimen belongs to a study of cytomegalovirus exposure and HLA in healthy donors. The wider study: The roughly 130 validation repertoires used the same platform as the roughly 700 first-cohort repertoires (as reported by a later analysis). Findings and limits, study-wide: It was about 180 TCR beta chains that were listed as cytomegalovirus-associated. High specificity and sensitivity for cytomegalovirus status were reported for the classifier.

Here immunoSEQ multiplex PCR was the method, and the copy in TCRdb shows in-frame clones only, minus some. The profile shows more than 20,000 clones, approximately 97% of them singletons. This clonotype was obtained from a man between 25 and 39 years old in good health and CMV-seropositive. The genes are TRBV6-1 and TRBJ2-2; 10 bases line up with TRBD2. The sequenced material came from PBMCs. The CDR3 protein is CASSVEAGGYTGELFF. CDR3 DNA sequence: TGTGCCAGCAGTGTGGAAGCGGGAGGGTACACCGGGGAGCTGTTTTTT.